In its sample, the clone carrying this TCR beta chain was seen many times. Deletions cut 7 bases from V and 1 base from J, with 12 bases between. The CDR3 sequence is 14 residues long. CDR1 is MRHNA, CDR2 SNTAGT, per germline. These data come from a study of response to subunit inactivated influenza vaccine. TCRdb re-derived calls from the RT-PCR reads in MiXCR, one entry per CDR3 protein. The table has over 400,000 distinct CDR3 sequences, roughly 11% seen once; the top ten hold approximately 12%. This chain links TRBV6-4 with TRBJ2-3; D could derive from TRBD1 or TRBD2 (6 bases each). The clonotype comes from a man in his fifties who received an inactivated influenza vaccine. This sample comprised PBMCs from blood, obtained 40 to 50 days after vaccination. The DNA of the CDR3 is TGTGCCAGCAAGCCGGGGGCGGGCACAGATACGCAGTATTTT. Protein product: CASKPGAGTDTQYF.